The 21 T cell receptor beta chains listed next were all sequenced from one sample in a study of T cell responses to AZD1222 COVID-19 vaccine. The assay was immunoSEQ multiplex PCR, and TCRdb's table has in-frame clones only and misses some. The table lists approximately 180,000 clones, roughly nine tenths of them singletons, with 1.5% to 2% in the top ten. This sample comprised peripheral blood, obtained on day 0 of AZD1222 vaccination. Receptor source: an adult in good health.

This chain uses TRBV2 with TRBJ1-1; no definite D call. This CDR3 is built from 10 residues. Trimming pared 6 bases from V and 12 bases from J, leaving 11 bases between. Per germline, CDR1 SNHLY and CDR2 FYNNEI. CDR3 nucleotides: TGTGCCAGCAGCCAAACGGGTCCTTTCTTT. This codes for CASSQTGPFF.

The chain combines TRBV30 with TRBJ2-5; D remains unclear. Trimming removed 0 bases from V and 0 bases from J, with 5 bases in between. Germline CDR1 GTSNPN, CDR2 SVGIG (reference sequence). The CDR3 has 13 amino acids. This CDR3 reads CAWSVGNQETQYF. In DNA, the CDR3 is TGTGCCTGGAGTGTGGGGAACCAAGAGACCCAGTACTTC.

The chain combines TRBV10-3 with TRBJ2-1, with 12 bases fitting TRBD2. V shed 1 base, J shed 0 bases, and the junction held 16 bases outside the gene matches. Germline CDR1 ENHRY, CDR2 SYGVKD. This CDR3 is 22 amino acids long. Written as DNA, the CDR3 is TGTGCCATCAGTGAGTTGGGCCGGGGGCTAGCGGGAGGGAGGAGCTCCTACAATGAGCAGTTCTTC. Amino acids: CAISELGRGLAGGRSSYNEQFF.

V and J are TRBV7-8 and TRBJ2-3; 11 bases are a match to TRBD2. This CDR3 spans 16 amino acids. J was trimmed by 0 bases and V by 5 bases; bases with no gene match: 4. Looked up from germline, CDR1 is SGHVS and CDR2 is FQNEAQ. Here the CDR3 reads CASSPRTSGSTDTQYF. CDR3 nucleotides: TGTGCCAGCAGCCCGCGGACTAGCGGGAGCACAGATACGCAGTATTTT.

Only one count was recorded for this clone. DNA of the CDR3: TGTGCCAGCAGTTGGAGGGAGCACTATGGCTACACCTTC. This translates into CASSWREHYGYTF. The chain links TRBV28 to TRBJ1-2; D ambiguous. Per the germline V gene, CDR1 is MDHEN and CDR2 is SYDVKM. This CDR3 region has 13 residues. V was shortened by 4 bases and J by 3 bases, with 9 bases between the two germline ends.

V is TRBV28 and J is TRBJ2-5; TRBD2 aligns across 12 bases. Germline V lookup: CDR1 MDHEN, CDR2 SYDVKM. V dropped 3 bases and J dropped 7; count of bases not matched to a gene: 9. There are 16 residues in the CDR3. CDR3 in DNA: TGTGCCAGCAGTTTTCTCCGGGCTAGCGGGAGGGGGACCCAGTACTTC. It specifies CASSFLRASGRGTQYF. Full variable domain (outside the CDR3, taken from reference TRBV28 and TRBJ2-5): DVKVTQSSRYLVKRTGEKVFLECVQDMDHENMFWYRQDPGLGLRLIYFSYDVKMKEKGDIPEGYSVSREKKERFSLILESASTNQTSMYLCASSFLRASGRGTQYFGPGTRLLVL.

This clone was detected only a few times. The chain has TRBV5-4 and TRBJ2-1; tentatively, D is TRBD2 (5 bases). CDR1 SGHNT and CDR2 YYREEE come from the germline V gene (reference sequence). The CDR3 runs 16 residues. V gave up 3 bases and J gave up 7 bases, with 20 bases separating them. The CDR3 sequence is CASSSRDSLRVNEQFF. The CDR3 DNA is TGTGCCAGCAGCTCCCGGGATAGCCTAAGAGTGAATGAGCAGTTCTTC.

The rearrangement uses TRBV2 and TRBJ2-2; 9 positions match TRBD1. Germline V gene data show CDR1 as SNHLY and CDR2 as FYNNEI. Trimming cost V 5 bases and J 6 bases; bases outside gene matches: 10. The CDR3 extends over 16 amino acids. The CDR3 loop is CASSFTGGIVSGELFF. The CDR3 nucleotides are TGTGCCAGCAGTTTCACAGGGGGCATCGTCTCCGGGGAGCTGTTTTTT.

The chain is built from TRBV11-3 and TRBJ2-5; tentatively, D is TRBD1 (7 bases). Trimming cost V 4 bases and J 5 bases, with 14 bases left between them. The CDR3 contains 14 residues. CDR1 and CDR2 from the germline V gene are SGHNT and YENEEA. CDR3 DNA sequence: TGTGCCAGCAGCTCCGGAGGGGGCGCCGAGACCCAGTACTTC. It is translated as CASSSGGGAETQYF. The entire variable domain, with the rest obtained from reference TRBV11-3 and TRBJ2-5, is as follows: EAGVVQSPRYKIIEKKQPVAFWCNPISGHNTLYWYLQNLGQGPELLIRYENEEAVDDSQLPKDRFSAERLKGVDSTLKIQPAELGDSAVYLCASSSGGGAETQYFGPGTRLLVL.

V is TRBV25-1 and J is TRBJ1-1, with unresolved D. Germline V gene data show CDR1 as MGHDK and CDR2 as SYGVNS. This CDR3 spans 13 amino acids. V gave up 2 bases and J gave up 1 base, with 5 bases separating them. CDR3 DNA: TGTGCCAGCAGTGAAATAGGGAACACTGAAGCTTTCTTT. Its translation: CASSEIGNTEAFF.

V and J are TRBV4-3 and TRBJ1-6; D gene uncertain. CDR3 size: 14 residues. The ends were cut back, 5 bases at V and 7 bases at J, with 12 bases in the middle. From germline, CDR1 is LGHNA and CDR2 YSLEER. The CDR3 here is CASSEYGGNSPLHF. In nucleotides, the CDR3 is TGCGCCAGCAGCGAGTATGGTGGAAATTCACCCCTCCACTTT.

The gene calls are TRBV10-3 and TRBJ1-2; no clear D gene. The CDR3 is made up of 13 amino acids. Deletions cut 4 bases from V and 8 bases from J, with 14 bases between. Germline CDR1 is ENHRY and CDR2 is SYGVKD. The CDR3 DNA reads TGTGCCATCAGTGCGGACGGGCTCGAGGGCTACACCTTC. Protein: CAISADGLEGYTF.

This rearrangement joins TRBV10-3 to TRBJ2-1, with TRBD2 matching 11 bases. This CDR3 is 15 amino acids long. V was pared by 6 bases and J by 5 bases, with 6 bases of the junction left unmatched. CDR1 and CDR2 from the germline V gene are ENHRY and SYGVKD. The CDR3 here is CAISPGTSGDNEQFF. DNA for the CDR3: TGTGCCATCAGCCCCGGGACTAGCGGAGACAATGAGCAGTTCTTC.

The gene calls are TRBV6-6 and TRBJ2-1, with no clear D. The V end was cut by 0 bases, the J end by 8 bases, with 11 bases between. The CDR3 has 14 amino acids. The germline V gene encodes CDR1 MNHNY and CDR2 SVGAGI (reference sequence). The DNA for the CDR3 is TGTGCCAGCAGTTACTCAAGGGTTACGGATGAGCAGTTCTTC. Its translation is CASSYSRVTDEQFF.

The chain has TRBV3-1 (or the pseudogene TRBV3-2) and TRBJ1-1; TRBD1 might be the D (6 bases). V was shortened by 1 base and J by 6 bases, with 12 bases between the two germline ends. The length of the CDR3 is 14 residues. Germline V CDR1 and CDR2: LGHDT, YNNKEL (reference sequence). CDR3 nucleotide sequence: TGTGCCAGCAGCCAAGCGGGGGCGAGAGCTGAAGCTTTCTTT. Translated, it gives CASSQAGARAEAFF.

The CDR3 loop reads CASSLSVTGREKLFF. CDR3 bases: TGTGCCAGCAGCTTATCGGTGACTGGAAGAGAAAAACTGTTTTTT. The gene calls are TRBV11-2 and TRBJ1-4, with D unresolved. The V end lost 2 bases, the J end lost 8 bases, and 15 bases lay between the germline ends. This CDR3 comprises 15 residues. Germline assignment: CDR1 SGHAT and CDR2 FQNNGV.

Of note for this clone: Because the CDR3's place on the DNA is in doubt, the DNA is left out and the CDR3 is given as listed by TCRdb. The CDR3 loop is CASSFYGYPCSYNEQFF. The chain has TRBV12-1 and TRBJ2-1. TRBV12-1 is an annotated pseudogene. The CDR3 sequence runs 17 residues, both termini included.

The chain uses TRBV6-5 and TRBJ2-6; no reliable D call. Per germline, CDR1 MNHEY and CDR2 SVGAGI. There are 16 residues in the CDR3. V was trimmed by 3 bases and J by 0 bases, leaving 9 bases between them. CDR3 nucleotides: TGTGCCAGCAGTTATATACAGTTCTCTGGGGCCAACGTCCTGACTTTC. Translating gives CASSYIQFSGANVLTF.

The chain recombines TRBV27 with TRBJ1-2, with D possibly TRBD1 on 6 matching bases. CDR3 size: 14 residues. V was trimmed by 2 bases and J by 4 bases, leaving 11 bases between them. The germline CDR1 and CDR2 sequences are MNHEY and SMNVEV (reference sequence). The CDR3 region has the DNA TGTGCCAGCAGTTTACGTGCAGGGGTCTATGGCTACACCTTC. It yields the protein CASSLRAGVYGYTF.

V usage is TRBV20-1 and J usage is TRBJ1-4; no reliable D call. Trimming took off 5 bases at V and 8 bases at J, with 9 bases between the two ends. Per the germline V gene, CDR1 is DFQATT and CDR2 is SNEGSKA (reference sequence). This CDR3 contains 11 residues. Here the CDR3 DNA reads TGCAGTGCTCGGGTGGGGGAAAAACTGTTTTTT. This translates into CSARVGEKLFF.

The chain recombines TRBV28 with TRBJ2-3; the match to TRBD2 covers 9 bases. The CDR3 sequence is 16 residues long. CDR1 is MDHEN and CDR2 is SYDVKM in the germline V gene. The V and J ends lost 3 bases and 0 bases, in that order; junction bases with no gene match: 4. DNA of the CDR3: TGTGCCAGCAGTTTGGGGACTAGCAGAAGCACAGATACGCAGTATTTT. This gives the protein CASSLGTSRSTDTQYF. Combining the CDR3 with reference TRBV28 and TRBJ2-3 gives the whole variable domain DVKVTQSSRYLVKRTGEKVFLECVQDMDHENMFWYRQDPGLGLRLIYFSYDVKMKEKGDIPEGYSVSREKKERFSLILESASTNQTSMYLCASSLGTSRSTDTQYFGPGTRLTVL.